The entry below gives a single T cell receptor beta chain sequence along with its context. Its specificity is unknown. Looked up from germline, CDR1 is MDHEN and CDR2 is SYDVKM. This CDR3 is 15 amino acids long. The V and J ends lost 6 bases and 4 bases, in that order; junction bases with no gene match: 6. The method was immunoSEQ multiplex PCR; TCRdb's version includes in-frame clones alone and lacks a portion of them. The profile shows 95,000 to 120,000 clones, under 90% of them singletons. The sample is drawn from a study of a mutant IDH1 vaccine in newly diagnosed glioma. Study context: Patients arrived already treated with radiotherapy, temozolomide, or both, most having had both. Study-level results: Pseudoprogression apparently lacked any relation to changes in top peripheral T cell clonotypes.

Time point here: week 11, during vaccination. It was 300 ug of mutant IDH1 20-mer peptide that made up each vaccine dose, given with topical imiquimod. The receptor's source is a woman in her forties or fifties with glioma. The V gene is TRBV28, the J gene TRBJ2-3, with 11 bases matching TRBD1. The sample here was PBMCs, taken from a glioma patient whose treatment included an IDH1 peptide vaccine. DNA of the CDR3: TGTGCCAGCAGACCCGGGACAGGGGGATCAGATACGCAGTATTTT. Translation: CASRPGTGGSDTQYF.